This TCR beta chain derives from a study of a mutant IDH1 vaccine in newly diagnosed glioma. Whole-study context: Patients began vaccination 4-6 weeks after radiotherapy alone, or with temozolomide cycles. Study observations and caveats: Vaccine-induced immune responses occurred in approximately 93% of patients.

In germline, CDR1 is SGHAT, CDR2 FQNNGV. The CDR3 extends over 14 amino acids. On this clone itself: Its antigen remains unidentified. At one boundary the junction diverges from the germline segment, which might be a read error. The same CDR3 is also encoded by other DNA sequences in this sample.

Only in-frame clones appear in the TCRdb table, and some are missing; sequencing was by immunoSEQ multiplex PCR. The sample yields tens of thousands of clones, approximately 80% seen once. Time point: week 11, during vaccination. A single vaccine dose contained 300 ug of mutant IDH1 20-mer peptide, and topical imiquimod was used with it. Donors' newly diagnosed IDH1-mutant WHO grade 3 or 4 astrocytomas lacked nuclear ATRX. This receptor was identified in a man aged 30 to 39 with glioma. The specimen comprised PBMCs, sampled from a glioma patient whose treatment included an IDH1 peptide vaccine. The rearrangement links TRBV11-2 to TRBJ2-4; TRBD2 is a possible D gene (5 bases). The CDR3 DNA follows: TGCGCCAGCAGCCAAAAGTCCGGGAAGAACATTCAGTACTTC. The encoded protein is CASSQKSGKNIQYF.